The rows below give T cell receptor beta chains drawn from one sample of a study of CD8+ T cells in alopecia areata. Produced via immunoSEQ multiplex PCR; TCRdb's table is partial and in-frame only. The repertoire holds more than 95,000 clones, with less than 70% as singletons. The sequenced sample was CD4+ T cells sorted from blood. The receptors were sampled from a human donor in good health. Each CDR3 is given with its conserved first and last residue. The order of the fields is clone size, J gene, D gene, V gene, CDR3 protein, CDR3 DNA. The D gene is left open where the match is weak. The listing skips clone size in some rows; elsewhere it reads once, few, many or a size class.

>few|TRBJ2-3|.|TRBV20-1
CSARTSNTQYF
TGCAGTGCTAGGACTAGTAATACGCAGTATTTT
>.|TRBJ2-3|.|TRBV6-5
CASQRRRGGTDTQYF
TGTGCCAGCCAAAGGCGGCGGGGTGGCACAGATACGCAGTATTTT
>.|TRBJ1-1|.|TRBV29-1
CSVITGYAMNTEAFF
TGCAGCGTCATTACAGGGTACGCGATGAACACTGAAGCTTTCTTT
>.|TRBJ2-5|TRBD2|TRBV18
CASSPRNGGAEETQYF
TGTGCCAGCTCACCACGGAACGGGGGGGCGGAAGAGACCCAGTACTTC
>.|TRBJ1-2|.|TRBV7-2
CASSLAGGEGHGYTF
TGTGCCAGCAGCTTAGCGGGGGGCGAGGGACACGGCTACACCTTC
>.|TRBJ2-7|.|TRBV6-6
CASSYVGGPPEQYF
TGTGCCAGCAGTTACGTCGGGGGGCCCCCCGAGCAGTACTTC
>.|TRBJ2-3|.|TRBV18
CASSPFRDDTQYF
TGTGCCAGCTCACCCTTCAGGGATGATACGCAGTATTTT
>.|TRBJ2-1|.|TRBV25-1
CASSEVYEQFF
TGTGCCAGCAGTGAGGTCTACGAGCAGTTCTTC
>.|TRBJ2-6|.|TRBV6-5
CASSIGANVLTF
TGTGCCAGCAGTATAGGGGCCAACGTCCTGACTTTC
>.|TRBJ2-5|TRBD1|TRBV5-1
CASRAEGASTQYF
TGCGCCAGCCGTGCCGAGGGGGCCTCGACCCAGTACTTC
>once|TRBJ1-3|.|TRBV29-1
CSVKSGNTIYF
TGCAGCGTTAAGTCCGGGAACACCATATATTTT
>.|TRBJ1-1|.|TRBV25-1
CASTRTAGTEAFF
TGTGCCAGCACCAGGACCGCGGGCACTGAAGCTTTCTTT
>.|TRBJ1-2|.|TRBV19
CASTLSREGGYTF
TGTGCCAGTACCCTTTCCAGGGAGGGTGGCTACACCTTC
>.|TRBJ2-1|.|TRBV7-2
CASSLRLATNEQFF
TGTGCCAGCAGCTTAAGGCTAGCGACCAATGAGCAGTTCTTC
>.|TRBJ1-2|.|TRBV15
CATSSRNPAGLGGYTF
TGTGCCACCAGCAGTCGCAACCCCGCAGGGTTGGGCGGCTACACCTTC
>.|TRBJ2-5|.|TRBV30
CAWSVRIGETQYF
TGTGCCTGGAGTGTTCGGATCGGAGAGACCCAGTACTTC
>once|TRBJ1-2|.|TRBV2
CASTFLGGDGYTF
TGTGCCAGCACCTTCTTGGGGGGCGATGGCTACACCTTC
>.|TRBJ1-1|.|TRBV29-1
CSVFSNTEAFF
TGCAGCGTCTTTTCCAACACTGAAGCTTTCTTT
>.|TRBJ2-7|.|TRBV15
CATSRWGGVDGEQYF
TGTGCCACCAGCAGATGGGGTGGGGTAGATGGCGAGCAGTACTTC
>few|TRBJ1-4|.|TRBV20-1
CSAGRQEVLFF
TGCAGTGCCGGACGACAGGAGGTACTGTTTTTT
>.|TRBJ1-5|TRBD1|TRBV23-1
CASSQDDGGGGGNQPQHF
TGCGCCAGCAGTCAAGACGATGGAGGGGGCGGAGGGAATCAGCCCCAGCATTTT
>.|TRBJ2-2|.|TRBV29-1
CSAGTAGGGELFF
TGCAGCGCTGGGACTGCCGGGGGCGGGGAGCTGTTTTTT
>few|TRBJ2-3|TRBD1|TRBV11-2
CASSDYRGSTDTQYF
TGTGCCAGCAGCGACTACAGGGGGAGCACAGATACGCAGTATTTT
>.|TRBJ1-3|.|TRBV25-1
CASSRGKNTIYF
TGTGCCAGCAGTAGAGGAAAGAACACCATATATTTT
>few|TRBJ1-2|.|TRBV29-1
CSVGQGTYNYGYTF
TGCAGCGTGGGGCAGGGGACATATAACTATGGCTACACCTTC
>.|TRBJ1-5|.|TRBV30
CAWSQYSNQPQHF
TGTGCCTGGAGTCAGTATAGCAATCAGCCCCAGCATTTT
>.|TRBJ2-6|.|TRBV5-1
CASSKQESGANVLTF
TGCGCCAGCAGCAAACAGGAGTCTGGGGCCAACGTCCTGACTTTC
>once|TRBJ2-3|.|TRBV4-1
CASSQDFGRGGLDTQYF
TGCGCCAGCAGCCAAGATTTTGGGAGAGGGGGGCTGGATACGCAGTATTTT
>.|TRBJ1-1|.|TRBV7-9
CASSLEQVRTAFF
TGTGCCAGCAGCTTAGAACAGGTTAGAACCGCTTTCTTT
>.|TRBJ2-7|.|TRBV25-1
CASTLDPGVTGSYEQYF
TGTGCCAGCACCCTGGATCCTGGAGTCACCGGCTCCTACGAGCAGTACTTC
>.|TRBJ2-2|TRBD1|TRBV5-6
CASSLLTGLANTGELFF
TGTGCCAGCAGCTTACTGACAGGGCTTGCGAACACCGGGGAGCTGTTTTTT
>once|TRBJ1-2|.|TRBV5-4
CASSGRRSGRDGYTF
TGTGCCAGCAGCGGCCGGCGGTCAGGGCGGGATGGCTACACCTTC
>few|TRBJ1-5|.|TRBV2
CASSPRSNQPQHF
TGTGCCAGCAGTCCACGGAGCAATCAGCCCCAGCATTTT
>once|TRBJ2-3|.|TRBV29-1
CSVQHRTDTQYF
TGCAGCGTCCAGCACCGGACAGATACGCAGTATTTT
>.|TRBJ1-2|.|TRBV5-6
CASSPRFDGGYTF
TGTGCCAGCAGCCCAAGGTTTGATGGTGGCTACACCTTC
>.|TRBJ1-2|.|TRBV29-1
CSVVITGKDYGYTF
TGCAGCGTTGTTATCACAGGGAAAGACTATGGCTACACCTTC
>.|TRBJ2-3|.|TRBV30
CAWSLTADTQYF
TGTGCCTGGAGTCTGACAGCAGATACGCAGTATTTT
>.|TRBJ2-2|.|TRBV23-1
CASSQPRRGWGTGELFF
TGCGCCAGCAGTCAACCGCGCAGGGGCTGGGGCACCGGGGAGCTGTTTTTT
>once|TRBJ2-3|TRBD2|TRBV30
CAWSQGRGQQYF
TGTGCCTGGAGTCAAGGGAGGGGTCAGCAGTATTTT
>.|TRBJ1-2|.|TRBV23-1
CASCFHGYTF
TGCGCCAGCTGCTTTCATGGCTACACCTTC
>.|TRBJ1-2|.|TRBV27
CASRAGGGGGYTF
TGTGCCAGCAGGGCAGGTGGTGGTGGTGGCTACACCTTC
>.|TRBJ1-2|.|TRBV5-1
CASRQNYGYTF
TGCGCCAGCAGACAGAACTATGGCTACACCTTC
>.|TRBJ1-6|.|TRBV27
CASSLAGTYNSPLHF
TGTGCCAGCAGTTTAGCCGGGACCTATAATTCACCCCTCCACTTT
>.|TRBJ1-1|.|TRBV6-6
CASIGGGTEAFF
TGTGCCAGCATCGGAGGGGGCACTGAAGCTTTCTTT
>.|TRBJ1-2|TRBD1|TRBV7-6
CASSLGQGAHGYTF
TGTGCCAGCAGCTTGGGTCAGGGGGCGCACGGCTACACCTTC
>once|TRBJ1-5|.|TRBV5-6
CASSFRNQPQHF
TGTGCCAGCAGCTTCCGAAATCAGCCCCAGCATTTT
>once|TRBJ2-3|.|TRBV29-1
CSVGGLRTDTQYF
TGCAGCGTTGGTGGGCTCCGCACAGATACGCAGTATTTT
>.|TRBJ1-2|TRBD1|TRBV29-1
CSVVLQGGIYGYTF
TGCAGCGTTGTTCTACAGGGGGGAATCTATGGCTACACCTTC
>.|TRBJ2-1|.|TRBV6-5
CASSYSGSRVDEQFF
TGTGCCAGCAGTTACTCGGGTTCCAGGGTGGATGAGCAGTTCTTC
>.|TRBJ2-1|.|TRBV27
CASSFPGQFYNEQFF
TGTGCCAGCAGTTTCCCGGGACAATTCTACAATGAGCAGTTCTTC
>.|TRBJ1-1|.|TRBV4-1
CASSEQTVLNTEAFF
TGCGCCAGCAGCGAACAGACAGTATTGAACACTGAAGCTTTCTTT
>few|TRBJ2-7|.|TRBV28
CASLPRAGPFAEQYF
TGTGCCAGTCTACCTAGGGCAGGACCCTTCGCCGAGCAGTACTTC
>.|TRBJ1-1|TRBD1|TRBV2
CASRRDRDTEAFF
TGTGCCAGCAGGCGGGACAGGGACACTGAAGCTTTCTTT
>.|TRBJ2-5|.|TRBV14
CASSQGATSGRETQYF
TGTGCCAGCAGCCAAGGCGCAACGTCAGGGAGAGAGACCCAGTACTTC
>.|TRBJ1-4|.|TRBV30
CAWTGGLSEKLFF
TGTGCCTGGACGGGGGGTTTAAGTGAAAAACTGTTTTTT
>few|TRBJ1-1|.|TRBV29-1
CSGREVNTEAFF
TGCAGCGGTCGAGAGGTGAACACTGAAGCTTTCTTT
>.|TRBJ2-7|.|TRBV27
CASRPQGPSYEQYF
TGTGCCAGCAGGCCGCAGGGCCCTTCCTACGAGCAGTACTTC
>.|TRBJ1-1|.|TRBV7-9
CASSPVGPNTEAFF
TGTGCCAGCAGCCCCGTGGGTCCGAACACTGAAGCTTTCTTT
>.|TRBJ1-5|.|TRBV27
CASSLTRGQPQHF
TGTGCCAGCAGTTTAACGAGGGGTCAGCCCCAGCATTTT
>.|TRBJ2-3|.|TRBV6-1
CASTRGDTQYF
TGTGCCAGCACTCGGGGAGATACGCAGTATTTT